This T cell receptor (beta chain) was sequenced in a study of T cells in Graves' hyperthyroidism and ophthalmopathy. From RNA transcripts, TCR beta CDR3 regions were amplified. TCR CDR3 regions were first amplified by RT-PCR with HTBI primers. TCRdb re-called the multiplex PCR reads through MiXCR, storing one row per CDR3 protein. The table includes about 530,000 distinct CDR3 sequences, more than 15% detected once. Study-level findings and limits: A model using 13 V-J features told ophthalmopathy apart from stable hyperthyroidism.

The CDR3 loop spans 14 amino acids. CDR1 and CDR2 (germline): LGHDT, YNNKEL (reference sequence). Trimming cost V 5 bases and J 9 bases, with 19 bases left between them. This clonotype was recorded a few times. What it binds is unknown. Uncontrolled infection, other autoimmune disease, pregnancy and lactation each barred patients from inclusion. PBMCs were collected from a roughly 9.7 ml volume of fresh peripheral blood. The sequence was obtained from a woman younger than 30 with Graves' ophthalmopathy. Source material: blood. V and J are TRBV3-1 and TRBJ2-5, with D possibly called TRBD1 or TRBD2 (5 bases each). This CDR3 reads CASSFGAGQGSQYF. The CDR3 DNA sequence: TGTGCCAGCAGCTTTGGGGCGGGCCAGGGATCCCAGTACTTC.